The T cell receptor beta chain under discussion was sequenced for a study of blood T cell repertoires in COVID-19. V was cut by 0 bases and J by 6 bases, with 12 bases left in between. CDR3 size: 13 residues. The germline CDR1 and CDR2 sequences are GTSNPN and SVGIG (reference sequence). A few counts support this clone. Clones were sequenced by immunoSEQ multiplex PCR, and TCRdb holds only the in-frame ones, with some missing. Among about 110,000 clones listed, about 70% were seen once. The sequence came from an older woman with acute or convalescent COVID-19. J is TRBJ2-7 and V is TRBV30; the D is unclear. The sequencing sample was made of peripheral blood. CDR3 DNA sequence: TGTGCCTGGAGTGTAGCGAGTTACGGCGAGCAGTACTTC. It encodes CAWSVASYGEQYF.